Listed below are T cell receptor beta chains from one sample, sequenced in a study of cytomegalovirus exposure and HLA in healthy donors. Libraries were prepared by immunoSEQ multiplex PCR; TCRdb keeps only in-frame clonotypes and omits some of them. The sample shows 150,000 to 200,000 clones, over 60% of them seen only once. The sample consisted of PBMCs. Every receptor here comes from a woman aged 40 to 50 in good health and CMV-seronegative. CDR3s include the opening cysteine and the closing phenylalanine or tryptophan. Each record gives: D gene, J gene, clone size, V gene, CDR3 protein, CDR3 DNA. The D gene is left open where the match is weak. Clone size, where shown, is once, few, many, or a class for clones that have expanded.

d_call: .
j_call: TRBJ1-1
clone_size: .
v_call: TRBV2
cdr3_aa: CASQTSGVMNTEAFF
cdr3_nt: TGTGCCAGCCAAACTAGCGGGGTTATGAACACTGAAGCTTTCTTT

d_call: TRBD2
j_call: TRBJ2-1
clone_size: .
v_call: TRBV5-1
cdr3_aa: CASSLVGRESDEQFF
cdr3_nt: TGCGCCAGCAGCTTGGTTGGGCGGGAGAGTGATGAGCAGTTCTTC

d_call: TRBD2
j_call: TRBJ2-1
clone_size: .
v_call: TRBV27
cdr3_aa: CASSLSRGLGWFF
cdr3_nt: TGTGCCAGCAGTTTATCCCGAGGACTAGGTTGGTTCTTC

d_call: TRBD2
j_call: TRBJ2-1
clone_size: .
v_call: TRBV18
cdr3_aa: CASSPTDGGAVWNEQFF
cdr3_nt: TGTGCCAGCTCACCAACGGACGGGGGGGCTGTGTGGAATGAGCAGTTCTTC

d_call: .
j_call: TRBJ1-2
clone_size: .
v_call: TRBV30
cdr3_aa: CAGLLLLQGQGMDGYTF
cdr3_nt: TGTGCCGGCCTACTTTTGCTGCAAGGGCAGGGAATGGATGGCTACACCTTC

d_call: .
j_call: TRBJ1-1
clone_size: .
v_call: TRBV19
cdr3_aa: CASSIGENTEAFF
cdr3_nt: TGTGCCAGTAGTATCGGGGAGAACACTGAAGCTTTCTTT

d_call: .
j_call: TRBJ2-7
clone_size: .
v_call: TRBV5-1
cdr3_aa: CASSSSYEQYF
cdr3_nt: TGCGCCAGCAGCTCGTCCTACGAGCAGTACTTC

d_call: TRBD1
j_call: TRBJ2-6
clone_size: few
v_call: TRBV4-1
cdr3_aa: CASSPRDRSGANVLTF
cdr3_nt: TGCGCCAGCAGCCCGAGGGACAGAAGTGGGGCCAACGTCCTGACTTTC

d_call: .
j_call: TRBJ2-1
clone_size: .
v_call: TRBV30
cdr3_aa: CAWSPVGGLGGSSYNEQFF
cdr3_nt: TGTGCCTGGAGTCCGGTGGGGGGGCTGGGCGGGAGCTCCTACAATGAGCAGTTCTTC

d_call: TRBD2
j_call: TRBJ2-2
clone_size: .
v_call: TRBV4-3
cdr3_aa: CASSQDLWTAGGPDTGELFF
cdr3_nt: TGCGCCAGCAGCCAAGATTTGTGGACAGCGGGAGGGCCGGACACCGGGGAGCTGTTTTTT

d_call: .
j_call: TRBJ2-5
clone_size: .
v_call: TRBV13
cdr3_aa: CASSRTGGQSGPQYF
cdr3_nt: TGTGCCAGCAGCAGGACCGGAGGGCAATCGGGGCCCCAGTACTTC

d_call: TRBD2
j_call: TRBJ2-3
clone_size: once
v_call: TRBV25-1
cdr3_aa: CASSDTRLAGTDTQYF
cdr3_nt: TGTGCCAGCAGTGATACGAGACTAGCGGGCACAGATACGCAGTATTTT

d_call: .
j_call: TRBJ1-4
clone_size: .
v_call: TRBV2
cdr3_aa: CASSERPRGSEKLFF
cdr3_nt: TGTGCCAGCAGTGAGAGGCCCAGGGGTTCAGAAAAACTGTTTTTT

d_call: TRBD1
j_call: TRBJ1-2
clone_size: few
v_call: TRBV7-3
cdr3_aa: CASSPQTGGNGYTF
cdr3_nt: TGTGCCAGCAGCCCCCAAACAGGGGGTAATGGCTACACCTTC

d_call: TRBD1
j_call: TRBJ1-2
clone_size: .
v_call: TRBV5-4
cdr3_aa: CASSAPGTGLGAYGYTF
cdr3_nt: TGTGCCAGCAGCGCGCCCGGGACAGGGTTGGGGGCCTATGGCTACACCTTC

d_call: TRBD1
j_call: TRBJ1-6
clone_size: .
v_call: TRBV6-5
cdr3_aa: CASSRQGPTSPLHF
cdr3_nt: TGTGCCAGCAGCCGACAGGGACCTACTTCACCCCTCCACTTT

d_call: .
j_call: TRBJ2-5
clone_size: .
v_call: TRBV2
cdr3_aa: CASSWGRNQETQYF
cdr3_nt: TGTGCCAGCAGCTGGGGCAGAAACCAAGAGACCCAGTACTTC

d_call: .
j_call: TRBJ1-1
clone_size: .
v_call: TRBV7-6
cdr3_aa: CASSSPGENTEAFF
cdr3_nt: TGTGCCAGCAGCTCTCCGGGGGAGAACACTGAAGCTTTCTTT

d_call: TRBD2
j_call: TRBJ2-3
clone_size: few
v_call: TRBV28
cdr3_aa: CASSLGGETDTQYF
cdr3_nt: TGTGCCAGCAGTTTAGGGGGGGAGACAGATACGCAGTATTTT

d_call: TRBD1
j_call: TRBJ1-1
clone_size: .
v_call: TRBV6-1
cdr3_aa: CASTGGNRMNTEAFF
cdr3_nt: TGTGCCAGCACAGGGGGCAACCGAATGAACACTGAAGCTTTCTTT

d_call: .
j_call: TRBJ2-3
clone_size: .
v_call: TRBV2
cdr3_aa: CASFLRTSTDTQYF
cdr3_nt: TGTGCCAGCTTTTTGCGAACTAGCACAGATACGCAGTATTTT

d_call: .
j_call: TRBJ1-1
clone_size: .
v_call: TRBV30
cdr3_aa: CAWSRVGAFF
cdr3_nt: TGTGCCTGGAGCAGGGTAGGGGCTTTCTTT

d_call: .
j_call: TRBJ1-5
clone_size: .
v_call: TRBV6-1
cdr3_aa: CASSEARRGRGNQPQHF
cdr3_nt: TGTGCCAGCAGTGAAGCGCGGCGGGGAAGAGGCAATCAGCCCCAGCATTTT

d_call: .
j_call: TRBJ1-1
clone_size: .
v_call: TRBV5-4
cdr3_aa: CASSLEAGLNTEAFF
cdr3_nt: TGTGCCAGCAGCTTGGAGGCCGGGTTGAACACTGAAGCTTTCTTT

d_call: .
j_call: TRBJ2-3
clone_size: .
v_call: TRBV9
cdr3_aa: CASSVGGRNTDTQYF
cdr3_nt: TGTGCCAGCAGCGTAGGCGGGCGTAATACAGATACGCAGTATTTT

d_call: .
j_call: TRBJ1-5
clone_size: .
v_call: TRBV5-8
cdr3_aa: CASSLAADQPQHF
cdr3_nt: TGTGCCAGCAGCTTGGCCGCGGATCAGCCCCAGCATTTT

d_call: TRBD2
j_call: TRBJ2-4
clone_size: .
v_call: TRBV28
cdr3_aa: CASMVTSAKNIQYF
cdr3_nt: TGTGCCAGCATGGTGACTAGCGCCAAAAACATTCAGTACTTC

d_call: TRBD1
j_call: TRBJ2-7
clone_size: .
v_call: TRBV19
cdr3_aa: CASSIGDRGYEQYF
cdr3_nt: TGTGCCAGTAGTATTGGAGACAGGGGGTACGAGCAGTACTTC

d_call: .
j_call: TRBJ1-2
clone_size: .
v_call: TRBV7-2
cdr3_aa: CASSLAGGSNGYTF
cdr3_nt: TGTGCCAGCAGCTTAGCGGGGGGGAGTAATGGCTACACCTTC

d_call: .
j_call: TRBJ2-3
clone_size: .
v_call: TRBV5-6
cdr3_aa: CASSLGPSTDTQYF
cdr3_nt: TGTGCCAGCAGCTTGGGGCCCAGCACAGATACGCAGTATTTT

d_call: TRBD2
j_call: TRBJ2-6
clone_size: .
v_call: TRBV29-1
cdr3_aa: CSVRGSGANVLTF
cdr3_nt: TGCAGCGTGCGGGGGTCTGGGGCCAACGTCCTGACTTTC

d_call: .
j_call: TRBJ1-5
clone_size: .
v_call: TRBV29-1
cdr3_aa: CSVAGSNQPQHF
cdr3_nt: TGCAGCGTAGCAGGGTCCAATCAGCCCCAGCATTTT

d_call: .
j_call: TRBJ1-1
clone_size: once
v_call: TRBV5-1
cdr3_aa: CASSQGHMNTEAFF
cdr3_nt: TGCGCCAGCAGCCAAGGACATATGAACACTGAAGCTTTCTTT

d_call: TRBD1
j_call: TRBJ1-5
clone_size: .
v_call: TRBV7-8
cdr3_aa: CASSPRTGNQPQHF
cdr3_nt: TGTGCCAGCAGCCCGAGGACAGGGAATCAGCCCCAGCATTTT

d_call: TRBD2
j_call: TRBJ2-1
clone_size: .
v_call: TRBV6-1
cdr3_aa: CASSGLAGGYEQFF
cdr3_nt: TGTGCCAGCAGCGGACTAGCGGGAGGATATGAGCAGTTCTTC

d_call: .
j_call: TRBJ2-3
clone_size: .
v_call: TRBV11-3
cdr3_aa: CASSLTHAGAPTDTQYF
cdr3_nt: TGTGCCAGCAGCTTAACCCATGCGGGGGCCCCCACAGATACGCAGTATTTT

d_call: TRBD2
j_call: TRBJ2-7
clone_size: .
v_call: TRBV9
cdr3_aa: CASSVAGGPYEQYF
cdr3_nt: TGTGCCAGCAGCGTAGCGGGAGGGCCCTACGAGCAGTACTTC

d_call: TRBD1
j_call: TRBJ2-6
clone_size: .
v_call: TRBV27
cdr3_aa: CASTWTGARSGANVLTF
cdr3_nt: TGTGCCAGCACTTGGACAGGGGCGAGGTCTGGGGCCAACGTCCTGACTTTC

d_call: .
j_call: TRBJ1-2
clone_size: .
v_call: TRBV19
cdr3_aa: CASSIEGRDYGYTF
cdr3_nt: TGTGCCAGTAGTATAGAGGGGAGGGACTATGGCTACACCTTC

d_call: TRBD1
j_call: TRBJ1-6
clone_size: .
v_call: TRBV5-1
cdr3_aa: CASSLMTGDNSPLHF
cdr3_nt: TGCGCCAGCAGCTTGATGACAGGGGACAATTCACCCCTCCACTTT

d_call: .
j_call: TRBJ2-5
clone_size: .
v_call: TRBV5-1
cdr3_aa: CASSSQGAPQETQYF
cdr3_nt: TGCGCCAGCAGCTCACAGGGAGCCCCACAAGAGACCCAGTACTTC

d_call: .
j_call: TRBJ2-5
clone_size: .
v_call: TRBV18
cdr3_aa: CASSPPRPAETQYF
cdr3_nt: TGTGCCAGCTCACCACCGAGGCCGGCAGAGACCCAGTACTTC